This T cell receptor beta chain was sequenced for a study of PD-1 blockade in classical Hodgkin lymphoma. Study-level findings and limits: CD4+ TCR diversity climbed significantly by C4D1, unlike CD8+ TCR diversity. Baseline diversity resembling that of newly diagnosed patients was seen in complete responders.

Documented time point: cycle 4 day 1 (C4D1), after 6 weeks of nivolumab. Exposure to brentuximab vedotin varied, and each patient had relapsed following autologous stem cell transplantation. The table came from immunoSEQ multiplex PCR; TCRdb's copy has only in-frame clones and leaves some out. The sample lists under 80,000 clones, nearly 90% occurring once. Regarding this clone: Its matching antigen is unknown.

Germline-derived CDR1 and CDR2 are MNHEY and SMNVEV (reference sequence). The V gene lost 8 bases and the J gene lost 0 bases, with 14 bases spanning the gap. This CDR3 spans 15 amino acids. The chain links TRBV27 to TRBJ2-1, with no clear D. The TCR sequence derives from a human donor with classical Hodgkin lymphoma. Sequencing was performed on peripheral blood mononuclear cells (PBMCs), taken before the fourth cycle of nivolumab. The CDR3 sequence: CASGEAWSSYNEQFF. The CDR3 nucleotides read TGTGCCAGCGGGGAAGCGTGGAGCTCCTACAATGAGCAGTTCTTC.